This T cell receptor (beta chain) was sequenced in a study of cytomegalovirus exposure and HLA in healthy donors. Researchers ran the PCR with 60 Vbeta and 13 Jbeta primers. Per the original methods: Later reanalysis found 70 million to 95 million unique TCR beta chains, around 11 million of them shared. Using immunoSEQ multiplex PCR, the repertoire was profiled, and TCRdb retains in-frame clones only, with some absent. Clone size and V and J calls were adopted from that table, with D and trimming inferred from the DNA. The sample shows about 100,000 clones, 75% of them seen only once. As for this clone: Its antigen is unidentified.

Study outcomes and limitations: Overall, approximately 150 TCR beta chains were annotated as cytomegalovirus-associated. Many donors carried some public TCRs, although rarity characterized most TCR sequences. A few V segments could not be told apart, such as TRBV6-2 and TRBV6-3, and were left out.

Germline assignment: CDR1 LGHNA and CDR2 YNFKEQ. The CDR3 length is 16 residues. The V end was cut by 0 bases, the J end by 3 bases, with 11 bases between. Sample: PBMCs. V usage is TRBV4-2 and J usage is TRBJ1-4; TRBD1 is a possible D gene (5 bases). The receptor comes from a man in his fifties or sixties in good health and CMV-seronegative. CDR3: CASSQDPQGSNEKLFF. The CDR3 nucleotides read TGTGCCAGCAGCCAAGATCCCCAGGGATCTAATGAAAAACTGTTTTTT.